This T cell receptor (beta chain) was sequenced in a study of T cell clones after liver transplantation. Generated by immunoSEQ multiplex PCR, the TCRdb table keeps only in-frame clones and is missing some. The sample gives about 5,600 clones, about 30% of which show up once; roughly 5.1% is in the top ten. In this sample, this clone turned up a few times. Its antigen is as yet unknown. Proliferating CFSE-low MLR cells were sequenced to define alloreactive TCRbeta sequences. Study findings and constraints: A significant post-transplant drop in circulating graft-donor-reactive CD4 TCRbeta sequences occurred in most of the 8 subjects. In two subjects, few donor cells limited the measurable donor-reactive repertoire.

V was pared by 5 bases and J by 4 bases, with 14 bases of the junction left unmatched. Germline CDR1 is SSHAT and CDR2 is FNYEAQ (reference sequence). The CDR3 runs to 17 residues. The gene calls are TRBV7-7 and TRBJ2-3; 8 positions match TRBD1. The clonotype originates from a human patient who received a liver transplant. Some T cells may trace back to the graft donor. Sequencing was done on a sample of CD4+ T cells from cultured PBMCs. The chain's CDR3 is CASSPVGRQGAPDTQYF. CDR3 nucleotide sequence: TGTGCCAGCAGCCCCGTGGGCCGGCAGGGGGCCCCAGATACGCAGTATTTT. Full variable domain (outside the CDR3, taken from reference TRBV7-7 and TRBJ2-3): GAGVSQSPRYKVTKRGQDVTLRCDPISSHATLYWYQQALGQGPEFLTYFNYEAQPDKSGLPSDRFSAERPEGSISTLTIQRTEQRDSAMYRCASSPVGRQGAPDTQYFGPGTRLTVL.